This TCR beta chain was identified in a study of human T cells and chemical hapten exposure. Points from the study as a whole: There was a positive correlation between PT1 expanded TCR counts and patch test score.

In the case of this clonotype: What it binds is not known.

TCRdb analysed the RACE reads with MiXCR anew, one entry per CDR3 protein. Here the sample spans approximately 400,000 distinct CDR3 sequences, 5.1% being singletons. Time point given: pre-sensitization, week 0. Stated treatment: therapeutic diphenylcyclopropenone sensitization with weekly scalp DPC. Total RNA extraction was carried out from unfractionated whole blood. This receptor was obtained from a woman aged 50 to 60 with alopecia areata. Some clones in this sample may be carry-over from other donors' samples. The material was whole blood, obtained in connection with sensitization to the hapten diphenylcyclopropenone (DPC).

The CDR3 DNA follows: TGTGCCAGCAGTTTAACGGAGTACTTTGGGAGAACTAATTCACCCCTCCACTTT. As protein: CASSLTEYFGRTNSPLHF. The chain is built from TRBV12-3 or TRBV12-4 and TRBJ1-6, with D unclear. Trimming took off 2 bases at V and 6 bases at J, with 20 bases between the two ends. There are 18 residues in the CDR3.